The entry that follows covers one T cell receptor (beta chain) sequence. The data derive from a study of CD8 T cells in Susac syndrome. Random hexamers primed reverse transcription of about 0.5 to 1 ug RNA. TCRdb reprocessed the immunoSEQ multiplex PCR reads via MiXCR and lists one record per CDR3 protein. In the table there are 200,000 to 300,000 distinct CDR3 sequences, 80% to 95% of which are singletons. V lost 5 bases, J lost 7 bases, and 12 bases lay in between. CDR1 is SGHTA, CDR2 FQGNSA, per germline. This CDR3 spans 13 amino acids. The chain has TRBV7-2 and TRBJ1-5; possibly TRBD1 for D (6 bases). Source material: CD4+ T cells from PBMCs. The source is a human donor with multiple sclerosis. CDR3 in amino acids: CASSPAGAQPQHF. In nucleotides, the CDR3 is TGTGCCAGCAGCCCGGCGGGGGCACAGCCCCAGCATTTT.